This T cell receptor (beta chain) stems from a study of cytotoxic CD8 clonotypes in ibrutinib-treated CLL. Germline loops: CDR1 SGHTA, CDR2 FQGNSA. V lost 3 bases and J lost 1, with 12 bases in between. There are 15 residues in the CDR3. Measured with immunoSEQ multiplex PCR; TCRdb has only the in-frame clones, and not every one. This table has 130,000 or so clones, roughly 84% appearing once. V and J are TRBV7-2 and TRBJ1-1; D call uncertain. This sample comprised PBMCs, obtained after 24 months of ibrutinib treatment. The TCR sequence derives from a human donor with chronic lymphocytic leukemia. CDR3 amino acids: CASSFQTLRNTEAFF. The CDR3 DNA is TGTGCCAGCAGCTTTCAGACACTAAGGAACACTGAAGCTTTCTTT.